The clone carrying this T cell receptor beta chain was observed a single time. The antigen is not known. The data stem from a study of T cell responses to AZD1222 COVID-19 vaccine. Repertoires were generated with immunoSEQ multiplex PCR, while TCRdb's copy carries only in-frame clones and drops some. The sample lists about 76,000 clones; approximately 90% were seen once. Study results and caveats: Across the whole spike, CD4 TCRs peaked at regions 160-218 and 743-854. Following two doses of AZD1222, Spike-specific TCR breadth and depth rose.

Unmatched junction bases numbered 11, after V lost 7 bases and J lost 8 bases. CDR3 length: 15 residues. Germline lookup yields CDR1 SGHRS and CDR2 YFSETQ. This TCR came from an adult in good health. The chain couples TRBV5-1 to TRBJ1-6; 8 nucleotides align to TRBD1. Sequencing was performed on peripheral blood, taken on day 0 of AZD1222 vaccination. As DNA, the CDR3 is TGCGCCAGCCACCTAGGACAGGGCGGTGATTCACCCCTCCACTTT. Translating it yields CASHLGQGGDSPLHF. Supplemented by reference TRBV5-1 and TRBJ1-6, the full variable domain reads KAGVTQTPRYLIKTRGQQVTLSCSPISGHRSVSWYQQTPGQGLQFLFEYFSETQRNKGNFPGRFSGRQFSNSRSEMNVSTLELGDSALYLCASHLGQGGDSPLHFGNGTRLTVT.